This T cell receptor (beta chain) was obtained from a study of T cells after somatic rescue of genetic block. From germline, CDR1 is GTSNPN and CDR2 SVGIG (reference sequence). This CDR3 spans 16 amino acids. The V end lost 1 base, the J end lost 0 bases, and 10 bases lay between the germline ends. Libraries were prepared by immunoSEQ multiplex PCR; TCRdb keeps only in-frame clonotypes and omits some of them. The repertoire holds tens of thousands of clones, more than 75% seen once, with less than 3.5% in the top ten. The sample comprised peripheral blood mononuclear cells (PBMCs). This sequence originates from a man under 40. The V and J genes are TRBV30 and TRBJ1-6; D gene uncertain. The CDR3 reads CAWSALVSSYNSPLHF. CDR3 DNA: TGTGCCTGGAGTGCCCTTGTTAGCTCCTATAATTCACCCCTCCACTTT.